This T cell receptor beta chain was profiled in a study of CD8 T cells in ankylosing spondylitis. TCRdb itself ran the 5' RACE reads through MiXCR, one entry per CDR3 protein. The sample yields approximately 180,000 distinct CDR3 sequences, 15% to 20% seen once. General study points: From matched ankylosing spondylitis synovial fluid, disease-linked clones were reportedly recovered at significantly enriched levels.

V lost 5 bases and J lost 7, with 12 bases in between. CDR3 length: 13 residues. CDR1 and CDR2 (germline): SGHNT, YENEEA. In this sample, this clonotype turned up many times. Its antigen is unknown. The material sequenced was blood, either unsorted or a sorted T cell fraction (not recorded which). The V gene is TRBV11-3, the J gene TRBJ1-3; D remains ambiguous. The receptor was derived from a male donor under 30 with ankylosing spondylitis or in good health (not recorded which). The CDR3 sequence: CASSPAIVNTIYF. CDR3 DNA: TGTGCCAGCAGCCCCGCAATAGTGAACACCATATATTTT.